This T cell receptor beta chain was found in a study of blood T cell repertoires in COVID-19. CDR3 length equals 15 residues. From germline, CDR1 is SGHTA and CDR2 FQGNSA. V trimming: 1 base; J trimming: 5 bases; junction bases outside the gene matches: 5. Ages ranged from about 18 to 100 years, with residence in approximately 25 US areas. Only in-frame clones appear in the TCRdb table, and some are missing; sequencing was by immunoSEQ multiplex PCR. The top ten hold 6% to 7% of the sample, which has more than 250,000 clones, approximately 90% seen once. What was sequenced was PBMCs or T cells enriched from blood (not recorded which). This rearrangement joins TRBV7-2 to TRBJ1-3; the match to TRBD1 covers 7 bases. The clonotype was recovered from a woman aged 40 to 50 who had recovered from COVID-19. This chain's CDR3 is CASSLGGQTRNTIYF. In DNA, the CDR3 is TGTGCCAGCAGCTTAGGGGGACAGACTAGAAACACCATATATTTT.